This record looks at one TCR beta chain sequence and its context. This record comes from a study of blood T cell repertoires in COVID-19. Only in-frame clones appear in the TCRdb table, and some are missing; sequencing was by immunoSEQ multiplex PCR. The sample lists fewer than 350,000 clones; 90% were seen once. The sequence was obtained from a woman aged 18-29 years with acute COVID-19. Sequencing was done on a sample of PBMCs or T cells enriched from blood (not recorded which).

CDR3 sequence (DNA): TGTGCCTGGCCCGGACAGGCGGGGCCTGAAAATAGCAATCAGCCCCAGCATTTT. It translates to CAWPGQAGPENSNQPQHF. V and J are TRBV30 and TRBJ1-5; 7 positions match TRBD1. Losses at the gene ends were 5 bases for V and 0 bases for J; bases not matched to a gene: 16. The CDR3 extends over 18 amino acids. Germline V gives CDR1 GTSNPN, CDR2 SVGIG (reference sequence). Drawing the rest from reference TRBV30 and TRBJ1-5, the complete variable domain is SQTIHQWPATLVQPVGSPLSLECTVEGTSNPNLYWYRQAAGRGLQLLFYSVGIGQISSEVPQNLSASRPQDRQFILSSKKLLLSDSGFYLCAWPGQAGPENSNQPQHFGDGTRLSIL.